The clone carrying this T cell receptor beta chain has only one observation. A history of autoimmune disease or systemic immunosuppression excluded patients. Sampling times: baseline, cycle 4 day 1, cycle 7 day 1. The germline CDR1 and CDR2 sequences are SGHTA and FQGNSA. This CDR3 is 12 amino acids long. The V gene end was trimmed by 8 bases and the J gene end by 9 bases; junction bases not matched to a gene: 8. The sample belongs to a study of OX40 agonist ivuxolimab in advanced cancers. The data were produced by immunoSEQ multiplex PCR, yet TCRdb's version contains in-frame clones alone and is incomplete. The sample has some 77,000 clones, around 87% seen once; the top ten hold approximately 1.1%.

The TCR originated in an adult with an advanced solid tumor such as melanoma, head and neck, liver or kidney cancer. The starting material was CD4+ or CD8+ T cells sorted from blood, obtained in a trial of the OX40 agonist ivuxolimab. This sequence joins TRBV7-2 and TRBJ2-3; 7 bases line up with TRBD2. The CDR3: CASARGEGTQYF. In DNA, the CDR3 is TGTGCCAGCGCCCGGGGGGAGGGGACGCAGTATTTT.